The text below deals with one TCR beta chain. The CDR3 covers 11 residues. V was clipped by 2 bases and J by 3 bases, with 1 base between them. Looked up from germline, CDR1 is MNHNY and CDR2 is SVGAGI (reference sequence). The data belong to a study of patients and donors after allogeneic stem cell transplantation. TCRdb itself ran the RT-PCR reads through MiXCR, one entry per CDR3 protein. The table has about 40,000 distinct CDR3 sequences, 25% to 40% seen once. The gene calls are TRBV6-6 and TRBJ1-2; D remains unclear. This TCR was sampled from a human donor who was either an allogeneic HSCT recipient or a stem cell or donor lymphocyte infusion donor (not recorded which). It is not recorded whose cells these are; they may come from a transplant donor. The sample taken for sequencing was blood, either unsorted or a sorted T cell fraction (not recorded which). Here the CDR3 reads CASSYDYGYTF. The CDR3 nucleotides are TGTGCCAGCAGTTACGACTATGGCTACACCTTC.